This T cell receptor beta chain originates from a study of cytomegalovirus exposure and HLA in healthy donors (dated by TCRdb to 2016 to 2017). For the wider study: An earlier analysis of more than 550 of the donors reported 250 to 350 Gb of sequence data and 117 million unique TCR beta sequences obtained from approximately 180 million T cells. About 320 gigabases of sequencing data and approximately 93 million unique TCR sequences were included in an early release covering 550 to 800 HLA-typed donors. The genetic ancestry cluster associated with self-reported Caucasian donors included over 65% of the 398 genotyped donors. The aim of the study was to test whether cataloging public T cell receptors could identify signatures of past pathogen exposure. The T cell repertoires of some 700 subjects were profiled by immunosequencing and related to cytomegalovirus serostatus. In addition to the first cohort of 666 subjects, a separate validation cohort of 120 different subjects was used. To predict cytomegalovirus infection status, the study combined high-throughput TCR immunosequencing, statistical association of individual TCRs with disease status, and machine learning. A later analysis re-examined previously published TCR beta repertoires from roughly 650 donors and added high-resolution HLA genotyping to investigate patterns of TCR occurrence. Rather than using new phenotypic data, the later analysis identified candidate immune exposures from TCR beta sequences and from how often those sequences occurred across donors. An earlier analysis of approximately 640 of the donors applied high-throughput TCR beta sequencing to assess whether each TCR beta V gene segment acted as functional or pseudogenic. Donor age, sex, ethnicity and CMV serostatus were collected together with the repertoire data. In a later genetic analysis, genome-wide SNP genotypes for about 55% of the roughly 700 donors were used, and that subset was treated as a discovery cohort. Every discovery cohort repertoire had been produced on one sequencing platform. HLA typing included class I and class II loci at four-digit resolution. The number of donors typed differed by locus, with about 629-630 for A, B, C, DRB1 and DQB1, about 500 for DQA1, about 610 for DPA1, and about 450 for DPB1. Roughly five DR-DQ haplotypes were handled as single units for association and clustering because linkage in the cohort was strong. Among over 350 genotyped donors of the cohort, an average of approximately 250,000 unique TCR beta nucleotide sequences were sequenced per donor, roughly a sixth of them non-productive.

In total, approximately 690 healthy bone marrow donors made up the cohort. All cohort members were sampled while nominally healthy, although unrecorded immune exposures were likely present. The donor tested CMV seronegative, placing the donor among the 350 or so seronegative members of the cohort. A peripheral blood sample was provided by each donor, and peripheral blood mononuclear cells were used for TCR beta sequencing. Genomic DNA was extracted from the blood cell samples with the Qiagen DNeasy Blood Extraction Kit. Remarks on this clone: Its target antigen remains unknown. One base away there is no much larger clone; base qualities are not given.

Library method: the immunoSEQ multiplex PCR assay. For the multiplex PCR, a mixture combining 60 forward primers for TCR Vbeta segments and 13 reverse primers for TCR Jbeta segments was used. The CDR3 region of rearranged TCR beta genes was amplified from genomic DNA with a multiplex PCR assay. The Illumina HiSeq System was used to sequence the amplified TCR beta libraries as 87-base-pair reads. For the original study's pipeline: A later analysis counted some 80 million unique TCR beta chains across the 650 to 800 repertoires, and some 11 million of these chains were shared by at least two donors. A nearest-neighbor algorithm error-corrected the raw reads and collapsed the reads into unique sequences, merging closely related sequences to remove PCR and sequencing errors. To assign V, D and J gene segments, CDR3 sequences were aligned to IMGT reference sequences. For a sequence to be retained, a match of at least six nucleotides to both a V gene segment and a J gene segment was required. A rearrangement counted as productive if the CDR3 had no stop codons and remained in frame with V and J, and every other rearrangement counted as non-productive. CDR3 was defined according to IMGT convention as the region running from the second conserved V-encoded cysteine to the conserved J-encoded phenylalanine. The earlier analysis of about 620 of the donors excluded sequences that lacked an unambiguous match to a single V gene segment. An earlier analysis of 587 of the donors called V segments functional above 56.7% productive rearrangements and segregating when the between-donor standard deviation exceeded 5%. A statistical classification framework was built to diagnose cytomegalovirus status from the catalog of TCR beta chain sequences. In a later analysis, TCR nucleotide sequences were compared against IMGT/GENE-DB human TR gene sequences so that V and J genes could be assigned. Using the TCRdist pipeline, a later analysis assigned CDR3 sequences along with most-parsimonious VDJ recombination scenarios. In a later analysis, every TCR beta chain was defined by the combination of its CDR3 amino acid sequence and its V-gene family, and reads without a unique V-gene family were dropped. As a way to deal with suspected cross-contamination and a sequencing artifact, a later analysis dropped 450 to 700 nucleotide sequences that were highly shared and had low generation probability. For each public chain, a later analysis derived a clonal expansion index from normalized ranks of inferred template counts within each repertoire. Generation probabilities in a later analysis came from a VDJ recombination model fitted to out-of-frame rearrangements, and those results were checked against IGoR. A later analysis scored TCR-TCR, TCR-HLA and TCR-CMV co-occurrence with hypergeometric tests, applying a repertoire-size bias correction to TCR pairs. False discovery rates were estimated in a later analysis by permuting HLA or CMV assignments 20 times. In a later analysis, co-occurring TCRs were grouped using DBSCAN, with TCRdist sequence similarity added in when clustering inside HLA-allele-positive subsets. Repertoires with fewer than 30,000 or more than 120,000 public chains, plus five repertoires with anomalous nucleotide sharing, were excluded from co-occurrence clustering. TCRdb's version of the immuneACCESS table is confined to in-frame rearrangements and falls short of the full clone set. An unresolved V gene accounts for under half of the shortfall where checked; the remainder is of unknown origin. The V and J calls and clone size are taken from that table; D and trimming were inferred from the DNA. The sample includes 150,000 to 200,000 clones, with 78% observed a single time. Of the sample, approximately 2.9% falls within the top ten clones.

Points the paper makes about the study in general: For the cohort, immune exposure information was limited to CMV serostatus. In a later analysis, about 17,000 TCR beta sequences were associated with specific HLA alleles at a false discovery rate of 0.05. The classifier was reported to diagnose cytomegalovirus status with high specificity and sensitivity in both the original cohort and the validation cohort. Because some donors lacked HLA typing at each locus, the association tests relied only on the typed subset. According to the authors, the approach could potentially be generalized to other disease states and immunological phenotypes. A few of the identified cytomegalovirus-associated TCR beta chains were confirmed in vitro to be specific for cytomegalovirus antigens. V-gene and J-gene trimming of TCR beta chains was associated with a missense DCLRE1C variant in a later genetic analysis, and the association was replicated in an independent cohort. In a later analysis, several top co-occurrence clusters were reported to appear linked to parvovirus B19, influenza, CMV and Epstein-Barr virus. The presence/absence analyses assumed that sequencing depth was roughly uniform across donors, and that assumption may not be true. In a later analysis, HLA-associated TCR beta chains showed more clonal expansion and lower generation probabilities than non-associated chains that were equally common. In an earlier analysis of over 550 of the donors, most TCR beta V segments were observed in productive rearrangements about 87% or about 30% of the time, broadly matching IMGT annotations. According to a later analysis, most CMV-associated TCR beta chains appeared to be HLA-restricted, and the HLA associations seemed to be driven largely by CMV exposure. While some public TCRs were present in many individuals, most TCR sequences turned up only very rarely across donors. When HLA alleles, especially DR and DQ, strongly co-occurred, attributing TCR associations to individual alleles was difficult. A group of highly shared sequence variants was considered likely to be a technical artifact of the sequencing pipeline. Correlated functional status among segregating V segments might be attributable to linkage disequilibrium, but an unknown experimental factor could not be ruled out. Some IMGT-functional V segments, including TRBV6-2 and TRBV6-3, could not be distinguished by the 87-base-pair reads and were therefore excluded. In the study, approximately 160 TCR beta chains were listed as associated with cytomegalovirus. A further reported finding was that TCR beta sequences accurately predicted the HLA-A and HLA-B alleles for most subjects in the first cohort. Compared with the roughly 700-donor mean, donors in an Asian-associated ancestry cluster had fewer N-insertions in productive TCRs, according to a later genetic analysis. The earlier analysis of nearly 600 of the donors excluded approximately 17 rarely observed V segments, including chromosome 9 orphons, because counts were too low. This cohort had only TCR beta chains sequenced, and the lack of alpha or paired-chain data limited which features could be detected. A later analysis found that TCR association rates varied across HLA loci, with DRB1 alleles showing the most associated TCRs and HLA-C alleles the fewest.

From V the trimming removes 4 bases and from J it removes 3 bases, while the gene matches leave 6 bases of the junction unaccounted for. The CDR3 has 15 amino acids, counting the end cysteine and phenylalanine. Of all the DNA, just the CDR3 is kept, 45 bases in frame from base 1. Reading the germline V gene gives CDR1 SGHRS and CDR2 YFSETQ. This sequence was found in a female donor in good health and CMV-seronegative. This sequence uses TRBV5-1 and TRBJ1-2; TRBD1 aligns with 10 central bases. Sequencing used PBMCs. The sequenced DNA is TGCGCCAGCAGCGTGGGACAGGGGATAGACTATGGCTACACCTTC. Its amino acids are CASSVGQGIDYGYTF.